The clone carrying this T cell receptor beta chain was seen a few times. Antigen unknown. The data were obtained in a study of blood T cells in healthy people across ages. Donors were systemically healthy Caucasian individuals from Russia aged 6 to 90 years. V trimming: 3 bases; J trimming: 7 bases; junction bases outside the gene matches: 5. Germline CDR1 and CDR2: DFQATT and SNEGSKA (reference sequence). The CDR3 contains 14 residues. Study-level findings and limits: Unsorted PBMCs ruled out conclusive naive versus antigen-experienced comparison. Older age coincided with a roughly linear decline in TCR beta diversity per million T cells.

Using a J-beta primer mix together with a sample-barcoded 5' primer, a second PCR was run for about 7 to 12 cycles. TCRdb processed the 5' RACE reads anew with MiXCR; each CDR3 protein has one entry. The sample shows roughly 1.5 million distinct CDR3 sequences, around 40% of them seen only once. The chain uses TRBV20-1 and TRBJ1-5; 11 nucleotides match TRBD1. The TCR comes from a woman between 18 and 29 years old in good health. The sequenced sample consisted of blood. CDR3 sequence: CSARRDRGNQPQHF. The CDR3 DNA sequence: TGCAGTGCTAGGAGGGACAGGGGGAACCAGCCCCAGCATTTT.